This T cell receptor beta chain emerged from a study of cytomegalovirus exposure and HLA in healthy donors. The PCR ran on 60 Vbeta and 13 Jbeta primers. The data were produced by immunoSEQ multiplex PCR, yet TCRdb's version contains in-frame clones alone and is incomplete. The data show about 43,000 clones, with 70% to 80% seen just once and 1.4% held by the top ten. This TCR was sampled from a man aged 30-40 years in good health and CMV-seronegative. The sample taken for sequencing was PBMCs.

The DNA for the CDR3 is TGCGCCAGCAGCCCAACTAGCGGTAGCTCCTACAATGAGCAGTTCTTC. This gives the protein CASSPTSGSSYNEQFF. The chain combines TRBV5-1 with TRBJ2-1; 8 bases fit TRBD2. The germline V gene encodes CDR1 SGHRS and CDR2 YFSETQ. V lost 4 bases to trimming and J lost 0 bases; unmatched junction nucleotides: 6. The CDR3 is 16 amino acids.